A single sample is the source of the 2 T cell receptor beta chains below, sequenced in a study of cytomegalovirus exposure and HLA in healthy donors. The study ran its PCR with 60 Vbeta and 13 Jbeta primers. The method was immunoSEQ multiplex PCR; TCRdb's version includes in-frame clones alone and lacks a portion of them. The table records about 120,000 clones, around 85% of them present only once. Specimen: PBMCs. The origin of the receptors is a man aged 25 to 40 in good health and CMV-seronegative.

This clone was seen a single time. The chain joins TRBV4-3 to TRBJ2-2; D may be TRBD1 (6 bases). V lost 3 bases to trimming and J lost 5 bases, with 19 bases between them. CDR3 length: 17 residues. Germline values: CDR1 LGHNA, CDR2 YSLEER. The CDR3 spells CASSQDRATGATGELFF. In nucleotides, the CDR3 is TGCGCCAGCAGCCAGGATCGGGCGACAGGCGCTACCGGGGAGCTGTTTTTT.

V is TRBV18 and J is TRBJ1-5, with a weak D call TRBD1 (5 bases). The CDR3 has 17 amino acids. CDR1 and CDR2 (germline): KGHSH, LQKENI. Trimming pared 6 bases from V and 0 bases from J, leaving 18 bases between. CDR3 amino acids: CASSPFPRAYSNQPQHF. The CDR3 bases are TGTGCCAGCTCCCCTTTCCCCAGGGCTTATAGCAATCAGCCCCAGCATTTT.